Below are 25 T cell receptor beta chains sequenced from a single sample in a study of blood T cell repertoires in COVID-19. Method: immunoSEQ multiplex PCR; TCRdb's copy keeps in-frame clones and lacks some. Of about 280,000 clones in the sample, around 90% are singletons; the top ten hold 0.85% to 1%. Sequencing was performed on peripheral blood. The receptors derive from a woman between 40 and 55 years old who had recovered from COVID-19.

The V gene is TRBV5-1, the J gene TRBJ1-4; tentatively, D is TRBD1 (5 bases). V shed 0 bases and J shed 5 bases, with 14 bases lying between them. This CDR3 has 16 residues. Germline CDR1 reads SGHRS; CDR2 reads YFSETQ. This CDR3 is CASSLEGGTANEKLFF. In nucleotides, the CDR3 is TGCGCCAGCAGCTTGGAAGGCGGGACGGCGAATGAAAAACTGTTTTTT.

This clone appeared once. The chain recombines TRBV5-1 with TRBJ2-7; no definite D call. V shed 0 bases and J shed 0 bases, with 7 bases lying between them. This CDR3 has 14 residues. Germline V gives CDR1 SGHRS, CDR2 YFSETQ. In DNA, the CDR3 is TGCGCCAGCAGCTTGGCTCCAGTCTCCTACGAGCAGTACTTC. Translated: CASSLAPVSYEQYF.

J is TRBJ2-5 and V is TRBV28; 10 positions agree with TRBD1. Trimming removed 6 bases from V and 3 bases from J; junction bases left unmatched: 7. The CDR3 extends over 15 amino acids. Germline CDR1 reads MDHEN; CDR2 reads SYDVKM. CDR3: CASSRPGTGEETQYF. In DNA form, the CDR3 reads TGTGCCAGCAGCCGCCCCGGGACAGGGGAAGAGACCCAGTACTTC.

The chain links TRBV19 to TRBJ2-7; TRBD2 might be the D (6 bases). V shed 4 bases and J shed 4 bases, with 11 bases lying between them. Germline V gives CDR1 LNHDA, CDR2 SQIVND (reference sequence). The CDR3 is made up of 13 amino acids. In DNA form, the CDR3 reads TGTGCCAGTAGTAATCTAGCGCAATACGAGCAGTACTTC. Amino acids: CASSNLAQYEQYF.

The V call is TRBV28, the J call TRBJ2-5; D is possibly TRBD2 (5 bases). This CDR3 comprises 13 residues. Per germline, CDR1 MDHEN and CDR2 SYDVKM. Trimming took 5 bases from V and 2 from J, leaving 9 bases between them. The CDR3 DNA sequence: TGTGCCAGCAGTAGGGAGTGGCAAGAGACCCAGTACTTC. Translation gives CASSREWQETQYF.

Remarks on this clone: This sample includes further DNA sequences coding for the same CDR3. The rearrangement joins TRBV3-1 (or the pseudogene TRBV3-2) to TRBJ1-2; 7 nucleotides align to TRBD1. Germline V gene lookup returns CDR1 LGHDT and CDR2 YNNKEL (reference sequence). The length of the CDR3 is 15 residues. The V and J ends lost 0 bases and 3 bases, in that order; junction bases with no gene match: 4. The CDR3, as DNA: TGTGCCAGCAGCCAAGATCACAGGGGATACTATGGCTACACCTTC. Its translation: CASSQDHRGYYGYTF.

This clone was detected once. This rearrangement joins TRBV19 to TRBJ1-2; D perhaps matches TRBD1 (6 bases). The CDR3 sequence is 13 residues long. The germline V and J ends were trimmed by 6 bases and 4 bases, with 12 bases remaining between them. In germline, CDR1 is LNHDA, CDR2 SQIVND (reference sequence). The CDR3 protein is CASSTGTTYGYTF. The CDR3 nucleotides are TGTGCCAGTAGCACCGGGACAACCTATGGCTACACCTTC.

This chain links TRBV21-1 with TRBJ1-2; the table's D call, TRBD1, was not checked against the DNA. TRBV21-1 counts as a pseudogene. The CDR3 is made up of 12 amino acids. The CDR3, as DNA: TGTGCCAGCAGCAGGGGCGGTTGTGGCTACACCTTC. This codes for CASSRGGCGYTF.

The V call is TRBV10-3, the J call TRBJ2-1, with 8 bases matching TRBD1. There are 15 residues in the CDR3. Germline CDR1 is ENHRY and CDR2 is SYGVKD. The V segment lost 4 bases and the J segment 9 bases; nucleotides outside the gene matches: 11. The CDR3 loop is CAISADRGSVSEQFF. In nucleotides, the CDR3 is TGTGCCATCAGTGCTGACAGGGGCAGCGTGAGTGAGCAGTTCTTC.

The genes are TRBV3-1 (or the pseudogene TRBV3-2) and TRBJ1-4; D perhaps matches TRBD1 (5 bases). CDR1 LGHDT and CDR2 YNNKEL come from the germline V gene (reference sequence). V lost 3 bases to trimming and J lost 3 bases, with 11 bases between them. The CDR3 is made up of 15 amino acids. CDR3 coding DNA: TGTGCCAGCAGCCAGGAGGGGTTGTCTAATGAAAAACTGTTTTTT. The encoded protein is CASSQEGLSNEKLFF.

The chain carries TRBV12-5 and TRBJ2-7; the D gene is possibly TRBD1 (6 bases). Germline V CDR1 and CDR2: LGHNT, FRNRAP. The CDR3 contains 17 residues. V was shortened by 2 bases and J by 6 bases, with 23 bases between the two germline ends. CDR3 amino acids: CASGLPNPTTGSGEQYF. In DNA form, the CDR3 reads TGTGCTAGTGGTTTGCCGAACCCGACCACAGGGAGTGGCGAGCAGTACTTC.

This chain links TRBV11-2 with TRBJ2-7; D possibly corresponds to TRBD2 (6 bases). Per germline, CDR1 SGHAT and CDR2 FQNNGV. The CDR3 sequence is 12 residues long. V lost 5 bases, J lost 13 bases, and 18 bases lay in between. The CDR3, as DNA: TGTGCCAGCAGCATCGGGACTCTATCACTCTACTTC. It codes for CASSIGTLSLYF.

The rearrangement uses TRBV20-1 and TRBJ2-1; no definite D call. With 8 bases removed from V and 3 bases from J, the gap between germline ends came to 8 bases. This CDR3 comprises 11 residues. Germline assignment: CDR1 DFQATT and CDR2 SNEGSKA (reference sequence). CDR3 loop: CSTTLYNEQFF. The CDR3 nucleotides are TGCAGTACTACCCTCTACAATGAGCAGTTCTTC.

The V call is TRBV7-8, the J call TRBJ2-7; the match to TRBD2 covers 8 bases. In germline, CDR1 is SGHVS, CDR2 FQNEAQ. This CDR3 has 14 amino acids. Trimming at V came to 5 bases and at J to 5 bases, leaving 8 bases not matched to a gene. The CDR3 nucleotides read TGTGCCAGCAGCGTATCGCTAGCGGGCCACGAGCAGTACTTC. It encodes CASSVSLAGHEQYF. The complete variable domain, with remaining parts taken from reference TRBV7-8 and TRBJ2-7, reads GAGVSQSPRYKVAKRGQDVALRCDPISGHVSLFWYQQALGQGPEFLTYFQNEAQLDKSGLPSDRFFAERPEGSVSTLKIQRTQQEDSAVYLCASSVSLAGHEQYFGPGTRLTVT.

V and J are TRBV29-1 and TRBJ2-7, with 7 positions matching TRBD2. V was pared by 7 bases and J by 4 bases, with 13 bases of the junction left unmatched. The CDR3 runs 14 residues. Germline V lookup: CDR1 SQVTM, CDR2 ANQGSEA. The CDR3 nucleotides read TGCAGCGCCCTGGGGGGGGAGGACCGATACGAGCAGTACTTC. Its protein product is CSALGGEDRYEQYF.

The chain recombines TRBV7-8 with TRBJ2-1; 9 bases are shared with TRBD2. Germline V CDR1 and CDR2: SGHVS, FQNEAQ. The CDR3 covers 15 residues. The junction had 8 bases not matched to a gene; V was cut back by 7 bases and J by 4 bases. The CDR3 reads CASTPLTSGYNEQFF. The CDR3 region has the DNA TGTGCCAGCACCCCCCTCACTAGCGGGTACAATGAGCAGTTCTTC. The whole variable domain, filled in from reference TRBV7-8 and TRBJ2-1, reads GAGVSQSPRYKVAKRGQDVALRCDPISGHVSLFWYQQALGQGPEFLTYFQNEAQLDKSGLPSDRFFAERPEGSVSTLKIQRTQQEDSAVYLCASTPLTSGYNEQFFGPGTRLTVL.

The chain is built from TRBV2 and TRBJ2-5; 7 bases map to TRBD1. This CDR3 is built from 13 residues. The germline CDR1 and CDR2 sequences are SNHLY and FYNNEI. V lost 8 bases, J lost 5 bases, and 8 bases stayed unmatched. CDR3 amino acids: CASLRGREETQYF. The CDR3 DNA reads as TGTGCCAGCCTGAGGGGGCGCGAGGAGACCCAGTACTTC.

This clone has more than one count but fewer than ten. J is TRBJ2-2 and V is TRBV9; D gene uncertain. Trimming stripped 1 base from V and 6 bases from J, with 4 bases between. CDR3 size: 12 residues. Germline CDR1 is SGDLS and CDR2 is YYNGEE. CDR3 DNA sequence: TGTGCCAGCAGCGTATATTCCGGGGAGCTGTTTTTT. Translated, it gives CASSVYSGELFF.

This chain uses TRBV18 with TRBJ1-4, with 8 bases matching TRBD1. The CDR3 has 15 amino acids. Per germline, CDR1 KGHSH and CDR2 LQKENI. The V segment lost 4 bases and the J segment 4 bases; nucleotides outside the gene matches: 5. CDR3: CASSLQGAGNEKLFF. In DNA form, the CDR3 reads TGTGCCAGCTCACTGCAGGGGGCCGGTAATGAAAAACTGTTTTTT.

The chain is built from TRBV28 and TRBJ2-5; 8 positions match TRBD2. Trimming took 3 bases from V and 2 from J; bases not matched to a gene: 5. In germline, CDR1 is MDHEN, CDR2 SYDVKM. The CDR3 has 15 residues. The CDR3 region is CASSFGSGVQETQYF. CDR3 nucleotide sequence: TGTGCCAGCAGTTTCGGTAGCGGGGTACAAGAGACCCAGTACTTC.

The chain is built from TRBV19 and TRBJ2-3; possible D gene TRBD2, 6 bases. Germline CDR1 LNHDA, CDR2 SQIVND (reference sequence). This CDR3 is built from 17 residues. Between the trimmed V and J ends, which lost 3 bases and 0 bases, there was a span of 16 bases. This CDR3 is CASSIALGGVSTDTQYF. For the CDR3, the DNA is TGTGCCAGTAGTATCGCCCTAGGCGGGGTCAGCACAGATACGCAGTATTTT.

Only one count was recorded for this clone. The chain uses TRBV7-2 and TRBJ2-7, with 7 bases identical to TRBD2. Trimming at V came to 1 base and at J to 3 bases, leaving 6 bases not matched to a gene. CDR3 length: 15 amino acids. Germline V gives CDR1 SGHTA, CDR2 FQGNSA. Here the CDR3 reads CASSLEGLVVYEQYF. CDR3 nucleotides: TGTGCCAGCAGCTTAGAAGGACTAGTAGTCTACGAGCAGTACTTC.

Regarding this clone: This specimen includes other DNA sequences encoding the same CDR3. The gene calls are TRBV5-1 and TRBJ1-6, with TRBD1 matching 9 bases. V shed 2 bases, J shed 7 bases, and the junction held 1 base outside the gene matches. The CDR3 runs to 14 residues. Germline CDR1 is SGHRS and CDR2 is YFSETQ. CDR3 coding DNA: TGCGCCAGCAGCTTTGGGACAGGGAATTCACCCCTCCACTTT. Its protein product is CASSFGTGNSPLHF.

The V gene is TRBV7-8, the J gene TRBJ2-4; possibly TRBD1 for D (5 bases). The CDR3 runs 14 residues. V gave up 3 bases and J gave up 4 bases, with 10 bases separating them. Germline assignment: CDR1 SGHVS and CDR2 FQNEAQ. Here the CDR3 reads CASSLTTEKNIQYF. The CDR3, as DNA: TGTGCCAGCAGCTTGACGACAGAAAAAAACATTCAGTACTTC.

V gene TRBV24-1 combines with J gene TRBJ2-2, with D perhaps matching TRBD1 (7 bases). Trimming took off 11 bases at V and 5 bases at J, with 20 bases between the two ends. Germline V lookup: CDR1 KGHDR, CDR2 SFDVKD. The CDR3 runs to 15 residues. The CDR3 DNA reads TGTGCCATCTCCGCGGGACAGTCGAGGACCGGGGAGCTGTTTTTT. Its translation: CAISAGQSRTGELFF.